The source of this TCR beta chain is a study of cytomegalovirus exposure and HLA in healthy donors (dated by TCRdb to 2016 to 2017). Study-wide context: The roughly 670 repertoires of the first cohort and the 95 to 150 validation repertoires were produced on the same platform, according to a later analysis. The study aimed to test whether cataloging public T cell receptors could reveal signatures of past pathogen exposure. Along with the approximately 700-subject first cohort, a separate validation cohort of about 110 different subjects was used. High-throughput TCR immunosequencing, statistical association of individual TCRs with disease status, and machine learning were combined to predict cytomegalovirus infection status. The paper as a whole reports these results and caveats: In a later analysis, TCRs clustered in the first cohort were found to also tend to co-occur in the roughly 120 validation repertoires, with about 94% of cluster scores above 0. A later analysis lacked HLA typing for the validation cohort, so it scored co-occurrence in that cohort across all 120 or so repertoires. The classifier was reported to diagnose cytomegalovirus status with high specificity and sensitivity in both the original and validation cohorts. A few of the identified cytomegalovirus-associated TCR beta chains were confirmed in vitro to be specific for cytomegalovirus antigens. Across donors, most TCR sequences were observed very rarely, whereas some public TCRs were present in many individuals. The authors suggested that the approach could potentially be extended to other disease states and immunological phenotypes. The study listed approximately 150 TCR beta chains as associated with cytomegalovirus.

Comment on this clone: It lacks a known antigen. Per-base qualities were not stored, and no clone one base away is much larger.

Donors formed part of the validation cohort, which comprised 120 subjects and was distinct from the first cohort of over 500 subjects. Library preparation used the immunoSEQ multiplex PCR assay. Per the original workflow: A statistical classification framework was built to diagnose cytomegalovirus status from the catalog of TCR beta chain sequences. Held by TCRdb, this immuneACCESS table contains in-frame sequences only and omits some clones. Under half of the omission traces to an unresolved V gene where checked; the cause of the rest is unknown. V, J and clone size were drawn from that table, and D and trimming were deduced from the DNA. Across this sample there are over 120,000 clones, with about 94% seen only once. The top ten constitute roughly 1.9% of the sample. V and J lose 2 bases and 4 bases, and a span of 17 bases separates them. Its CDR3 holds 15 amino acids, cysteine through phenylalanine. Kept here is only the CDR3 DNA, which spans 45 bases and is read in frame from base 1. The germline V gene provides CDR1 SQVTM and CDR2 ANQGSEA.

This receptor chain uses TRBV29-1 and TRBJ1-2, with the D gene not clear enough to name. The sample was PBMCs. The clonotype originates from a man between 18 and 35 years old in good health and CMV-seropositive. The DNA sequence is TGCAGCGTTGAAACGGCGGCGGCCCGGGGCTATGGCTACACCTTC. Protein translation: CSVETAAARGYGYTF.